These 10 T cell receptor beta chains were sequenced from one sample in a study of vaccination effects on CD4 cells after COVID-19. The authors isolated CD4+ T cells after ten to eleven days of culture. Sequenced by immunoSEQ multiplex PCR; TCRdb stores in-frame clones only, minus some. Found here are 50,000 to 75,000 clones, 70% to 80% of them singletons; the top ten hold under 3.5%. Their antigens remain unidentified. The sample in question was CD4+ T cells from PBMCs cultured without peptide, obtained before COVID-19 vaccination. The source of these receptors is a human donor who received a COVID-19 vaccine.

This sequence joins TRBV7-3 and TRBJ2-2; 14 bases line up with TRBD2. The V gene's germline CDR1 is SGHTA and CDR2 FQGTGA. The J segment lost 7 bases and the V segment lost 5 bases, leaving 3 bases of the junction unmatched. This CDR3 has 15 residues. CDR3 bases: TGTGCCAGCAGCCGGACTAGCGGGGGGATCGGGGAGCTGTTTTTT. Protein product: CASSRTSGGIGELFF.

The rearrangement links TRBV5-1 to TRBJ2-3, with D perhaps TRBD2 (6 bases). V lost 2 bases, J lost 7 bases, and 11 bases lay in between. CDR1 is SGHRS and CDR2 is YFSETQ in the germline V gene. This CDR3 has 13 amino acids. CDR3 sequence: CASSLRRGNTQYF. CDR3 DNA: TGCGCCAGCAGCTTAAGGAGGGGAAATACGCAGTATTTT.

CDR3 protein: CASSRLAGYEQYV. The CDR3 coding sequence is TGTGCCAGCAGTCGACTAGCGGGATACGAGCAGTACGTC. The V and J genes are TRBV28 and TRBJ2-7; 11 bases match TRBD2. The germline V gene has CDR1 MDHEN and CDR2 SYDVKM. Trimming cost V 5 bases and J 4 bases; bases outside gene matches: 1. The CDR3 has 13 amino acids.

The V gene is TRBV24-1, the J gene TRBJ1-5; D is unresolved. The CDR3 totals 17 residues. V lost 1 base to trimming and J lost 0 bases, with 12 bases between them. The germline V gene encodes CDR1 KGHDR and CDR2 SFDVKD. The CDR3 DNA reads TGTGCCACCAGTGATTTAGGGTTACTCTATAGCAATCAGCCCCAGCATTTT. It is translated as CATSDLGLLYSNQPQHF.

The chain carries TRBV5-4 and TRBJ1-5; possible D gene TRBD1, 5 bases. Looked up from germline, CDR1 is SGHNT and CDR2 is YYREEE (reference sequence). The CDR3 totals 14 residues. Trimming shortened V by 0 bases and J by 4 bases, and 8 bases separated the two germline ends. Written as DNA, the CDR3 is TGTGCCAGCAGCTTGGAAGGGGTTAATCAGCCCCAGCATTTT. It yields the protein CASSLEGVNQPQHF.

The chain carries TRBV21-1 and TRBJ2-7; the table's D call of TRBD1 was not tested on the DNA. TRBV21-1 represents a pseudogene. The CDR3 has 16 amino acids. The CDR3, as DNA: TGTGCCAGCAGCACATGGTGGGCAGGGGTGGGGCGCGAGCAGTACGTC. Residues: CASSTWWAGVGREQYV.

The chain links TRBV27 to TRBJ1-2, with TRBD1 matching 11 bases. There are 20 residues in the CDR3. The germline gives CDR1 MNHEY, CDR2 SMNVEV (reference sequence). J was trimmed by 3 bases and V by 0 bases; bases with no gene match: 15. CDR3 residues: CASSLSRRDRGALLDYGYTF. As DNA, the CDR3 is TGTGCCAGCAGTTTATCGAGGAGGGACAGGGGGGCGCTTCTGGACTATGGCTACACCTTC.

J is TRBJ1-1 and V is TRBV29-1, with D uncertain. The CDR3 consists of 10 residues. Germline V CDR1 and CDR2: SQVTM, ANQGSEA. The V and J ends lost 4 bases and 9 bases respectively, with 9 bases between them. CDR3 residues: CSVGELKAFF. The CDR3 DNA reads as TGCAGCGTTGGGGAGCTGAAAGCTTTCTTT.

The V and J genes are TRBV19 and TRBJ1-2; perhaps TRBD1 as D (5 bases). Germline V CDR1 and CDR2: LNHDA, SQIVND (reference sequence). The CDR3 extends over 14 amino acids. The V end lost 6 bases, the J end lost 0 bases, and 11 bases lay between the germline ends. The CDR3 nucleotides are TGTGCCAGTAGCCAGGGCTACTCTAACTATGGCTACACCTTC. Its protein is CASSQGYSNYGYTF. The full variable domain, completed using reference TRBV19 and TRBJ1-2, is DGGITQSPKYLFRKEGQNVTLSCEQNLNHDAMYWYRQDPGQGLRLIYYSQIVNDFQKGDIAEGYSVSREKKESFPLTVTSAQKNPTAFYLCASSQGYSNYGYTFGSGTRLTVV.

This chain uses TRBV4-1 with TRBJ2-6; 7 bases match TRBD2. Germline loops: CDR1 MGHRA, CDR2 YSYEKL. V shed 2 bases and J 0 bases; nucleotides not matched to a gene: 4. The CDR3 is made up of 17 amino acids. The CDR3 DNA sequence: TGCGCCAGCAGCCAATCCACGGGGGGCTCTGGGGCCAACGTCCTGACTTTC. This sequence encodes CASSQSTGGSGANVLTF.